This T cell receptor (beta chain) was found in a study of cytomegalovirus exposure and HLA in healthy donors. Study-level information: From donors who were HLA-typed, an early data release held around 80 million unique TCRs. Study outcomes and limitations: Common viral pathogens seemed to be connected with several of the most significant clusters, according to a later analysis. Cytomegalovirus association was listed for roughly 160 TCR beta chains. Immune exposure information available was restricted to CMV serostatus.

The PCR ran on 60 Vbeta and 13 Jbeta primers. Generated by immunoSEQ multiplex PCR, the TCRdb table keeps only in-frame clones and is missing some. The table lists 99,000 or so clones, approximately 82% of them singletons. The sample holds a few counts of this clone. Its antigen remains unknown. Looked up from germline, CDR1 is MNHEY and CDR2 is SVGAGI. V lost 6 bases and J 0 bases, leaving 12 bases between the germline ends. CDR3 size: 14 residues. The sample taken for sequencing was PBMCs. The chain joins TRBV6-5 to TRBJ2-7; weak D call: TRBD2 (6 bases). This TCR was sampled from a man between 40 and 49 years old in good health and CMV-seropositive. Written as DNA, the CDR3 is TGTGCCAGCAGCTCCCCCGGGGGCTCCTACGAGCAGTACTTC. Translated, it gives CASSSPGGSYEQYF.